This note documents a single TCR beta chain sequence. This sample's TCRbeta library carried unique molecular identifier barcodes. TCRdb used MiXCR to reprocess the PCR reads, holding one entry per CDR3 protein. Of about 400,000 distinct CDR3 sequences in the sample, about an eighth were seen once. Germline CDR1 MNHNS, CDR2 SASEGT. The CDR3 loop spans 16 amino acids. V was pared by 7 bases and J by 4 bases, with 13 bases of the junction left unmatched. The sample belongs to a study of T-cell reconstitution after alpha-beta-depleted transplantation in children. The TCR sequence derives from a human donor who donated a stem cell graft to a child with Fanconi anemia. The starting material was PBMCs, obtained from the stem cell graft. J is TRBJ2-1 and V is TRBV6-1; 7 nucleotides match TRBD2. CDR3 amino acids: CASKLGRAGIYNEQFF. The CDR3 DNA reads TGTGCCAGCAAACTAGGGAGGGCTGGGATTTACAATGAGCAGTTCTTC.